These 9 T cell receptor beta chains share one sample of origin, sequenced in a study of T cell responses to AZD1222 COVID-19 vaccine. Libraries were prepared by immunoSEQ multiplex PCR; TCRdb keeps only in-frame clonotypes and omits some of them. The sample lists around 30,000 clones, about 93% occurring once. Specimen: peripheral blood, collected on day 0 of AZD1222 vaccination. The receptors derive from an adult in good health.

The chain is built from TRBV28 and TRBJ1-2; D not certain. Trimming pared 4 bases from V and 4 bases from J, leaving 13 bases between. Germline CDR1 reads MDHEN; CDR2 reads SYDVKM. This CDR3 has 14 residues. The CDR3 sequence is CASSSRKVRYGYTF. The CDR3 region has the DNA TGTGCCAGCAGTTCTCGTAAAGTACGCTATGGCTACACCTTC.

The J gene is TRBJ1-4, the V gene TRBV7-8, with D unresolved. This CDR3 has 12 residues. V shed 5 bases and J shed 8 bases, with 9 bases lying between them. The germline V gene has CDR1 SGHVS and CDR2 FQNEAQ. This CDR3 reads CASSINREKLFF. The CDR3, as DNA: TGTGCCAGCAGCATTAACAGAGAAAAACTGTTTTTT.

The chain combines TRBV19 with TRBJ2-2, with D tentatively TRBD2 (5 bases). The V gene's germline CDR1 is LNHDA and CDR2 SQIVND (reference sequence). This CDR3 has 15 residues. Trimming shortened V by 2 bases and J by 7 bases, and 14 bases separated the two germline ends. The CDR3 is CASSISAGVDGELFF. The CDR3 bases are TGTGCCAGTAGTATATCGGCCGGGGTTGACGGGGAGCTGTTTTTT.

The chain couples TRBV6-5 to TRBJ1-6, with TRBD1 matching over 9 bases. V lost 5 bases, J lost 9 bases, and 8 bases stayed unmatched. The CDR3 totals 15 residues. Per germline, CDR1 MNHEY and CDR2 SVGAGI. The CDR3 loop is CASSRDRGSRSPLHF. CDR3 nucleotide sequence: TGTGCCAGCAGTCGTGACAGGGGGTCACGTTCACCCCTCCACTTT.

The V call is TRBV11-2, the J call TRBJ2-7; D gene ambiguous. In germline, CDR1 is SGHAT, CDR2 FQNNGV. The V end was cut by 1 base, the J end by 4 bases, with 8 bases between. The CDR3 totals 13 residues. The CDR3 is CASSLGSPYEQYF. CDR3 DNA sequence: TGTGCCAGCAGCTTAGGTAGCCCGTACGAGCAGTACTTC. Together with reference TRBV11-2 and TRBJ2-7, the CDR3 gives the full variable domain: EAGVAQSPRYKIIEKRQSVAFWCNPISGHATLYWYQQILGQGPKLLIQFQNNGVVDDSQLPKDRFSAERLKGVDSTLKIQPAKLEDSAVYLCASSLGSPYEQYFGPGTRLTVT.

The chain joins TRBV11-2 to TRBJ1-1; D is unclear. This CDR3 comprises 13 residues. Germline V gene data show CDR1 as SGHAT and CDR2 as FQNNGV. Trimming took 4 bases from V and 1 from J, leaving 7 bases between them. The CDR3 loop reads CASSSQGNTEAFF. In DNA form, the CDR3 reads TGTGCCAGCAGCTCTCAAGGGAACACTGAAGCTTTCTTT.

The chain recombines TRBV18 with TRBJ1-1; 10 positions agree with TRBD1. The CDR3 extends over 16 amino acids. Germline V CDR1 and CDR2: KGHSH, LQKENI. Germline trimming cut 4 bases from V and 4 bases from J; bases unmatched to any gene: 9. This CDR3 is CASSQGTGAWFTEAFF. The CDR3 DNA follows: TGTGCCAGCTCACAGGGGACAGGGGCTTGGTTCACTGAAGCTTTCTTT. The full variable domain, with the rest looked up from reference TRBV18 and TRBJ1-1, is NAGVMQNPRHLVRRRGQEARLRCSPMKGHSHVYWYRQLPEEGLKFMVYLQKENIIDESGMPKERFSAEFPKEGPSILRIQQVVRGDSAAYFCASSQGTGAWFTEAFFGQGTRLTVV.

This clone was picked up one time. J is TRBJ2-7 and V is TRBV21-1; the table gives TRBD1 as D, unverified against the DNA. TRBV21-1 represents a pseudogene. The CDR3 has 13 residues. In nucleotides, the CDR3 is TGTGCCAGCAGCCGGAACGGACACTACGAGCAGTACTTC. Protein sequence: CASSRNGHYEQYF.

This clone came up once. The rearrangement uses TRBV7-8 and TRBJ2-7; 7 nucleotides agree with TRBD1. This CDR3 spans 13 amino acids. From germline, CDR1 is SGHVS and CDR2 FQNEAQ. The V gene end was trimmed by 5 bases and the J gene end by 1 base; junction bases not matched to a gene: 2. In DNA, the CDR3 is TGTGCCAGCAGCGTGGACAGGTCCTACGAGCAGTACTTC. This codes for CASSVDRSYEQYF.